This T cell receptor beta chain was sequenced during a study of T cells in Graves' hyperthyroidism and ophthalmopathy. Overall study context: Prior to any treatment, at the point of initial diagnosis, peripheral blood was collected.

In germline, CDR1 is MNHEY, CDR2 SVGAGI. V lost 2 bases and J 7 bases, leaving 14 bases between the germline ends. The length of the CDR3 is 14 residues. Each diagnosis was grounded in clinical symptoms, serum thyroxine and TRAb, thyroid ultrasound, and orbital computed tomography. TCR beta CDR3 regions were amplified from RNA transcripts. In the first-round RT-PCR of the TCR CDR3, the HTBI primer set was used. TCRdb reanalysed the multiplex PCR reads using MiXCR and keeps one entry per CDR3 protein. The repertoire includes approximately 480,000 distinct CDR3 sequences, about a fifth of them detected once, and about 30% sits in the top ten.

Material: blood. This chain connects TRBV6-5 to TRBJ1-1; possible D gene TRBD1, 5 bases. The clonotype comes from a man aged 18-30 years with Graves' hyperthyroidism. The CDR3 DNA reads TGTGCCAGCAGTTACGGGGGAGGCGCGGGTGAAGCTTTCTTT. This encodes CASSYGGGAGEAFF.